A single sample gave rise to the 22 T cell receptor beta chains below, sequenced in a study of OX40 agonist ivuxolimab in advanced cancers. Generated by immunoSEQ multiplex PCR, the TCRdb table keeps only in-frame clones and is missing some. This table has 60,000 to 85,000 clones, 84% appearing once. The sequencing used CD4+ or CD8+ T cells sorted from blood, collected in a trial of the OX40 agonist ivuxolimab. Receptor source: an adult with an advanced solid tumor such as melanoma, head and neck, liver or kidney cancer.

DNA for the CDR3: TGTGCCAGCAGTTTACTAGCGGGAACAGGGGAGCTGTTTTTT. It is translated as CASSLLAGTGELFF. V is TRBV6-4 and J is TRBJ2-2; 10 nucleotides line up with TRBD2. In germline, CDR1 is MRHNA, CDR2 SNTAGT. This CDR3 region has 14 residues. The trim removed 5 bases at V and 8 bases at J, leaving 5 bases unmatched.

The genes are TRBV7-6 and TRBJ2-3; D remains unclear. V gave up 3 bases and J gave up 3 bases, with 10 bases separating them. Germline V gene sequence: CDR1 SGHVS, CDR2 FNYEAQ. The CDR3 contains 14 residues. This CDR3 is CASSFSWGTDTQYF. Here the CDR3 DNA reads TGTGCCAGCAGCTTCAGCTGGGGAACAGATACGCAGTATTTT. Together with reference TRBV7-6 and TRBJ2-3, the CDR3 gives the full variable domain: GAGVSQSPRYKVTKRGQDVALRCDPISGHVSLYWYRQALGQGPEFLTYFNYEAQQDKSGLPNDRFSAERPEGSISTLTIQRTEQRDSAMYRCASSFSWGTDTQYFGPGTRLTVL.

The chain is built from TRBV6-6 and TRBJ1-5, with a tentative D call TRBD1 (5 bases). The CDR3 has 13 amino acids. CDR1 MNHNY and CDR2 SVGAGI come from the germline V gene (reference sequence). V was trimmed by 8 bases and J by 4 bases, leaving 12 bases between them. The DNA of the CDR3 is TGTGCCAGCGTTCAGGGCGTGAATCAGCCCCAGCATTTT. Translating gives CASVQGVNQPQHF.

V gene TRBV7-2 combines with J gene TRBJ2-1; D is uncertain. Deletions cut 8 bases from V and 5 bases from J, with 22 bases between. CDR1 SGHTA and CDR2 FQGNSA come from the germline V gene. The CDR3 has 16 residues. The CDR3 region is CASRLIGQHSDNEQFF. CDR3 nucleotides: TGTGCCAGCCGGCTTATAGGTCAGCATTCGGACAATGAGCAGTTCTTC.

V is TRBV2 and J is TRBJ2-6, with D uncertain. The length of the CDR3 is 16 residues. The V end was cut by 4 bases, the J end by 2 bases, with 12 bases between. Germline values: CDR1 SNHLY, CDR2 FYNNEI. The CDR3 protein is CASSVDSNAGANVLTF. The CDR3 nucleotides are TGTGCCAGCAGTGTCGATAGCAATGCTGGGGCCAACGTCCTGACTTTC.

CDR3 amino acids: CASSGGTSGGETKNIQYF. The CDR3 DNA reads as TGTGCCAGCAGTGGCGGGACTAGCGGGGGTGAAACCAAAAACATTCAGTACTTC. The chain uses TRBV2 and TRBJ2-4; the match to TRBD2 covers 14 bases. The ends lost 4 bases at V and 2 bases at J; junction bases unmatched: 7. Germline V CDR1 and CDR2: SNHLY, FYNNEI. The CDR3 sequence is 18 residues long.

The chain couples TRBV5-6 to TRBJ1-4; D ambiguous. Germline V gives CDR1 SGHDT, CDR2 YYEEEE. The CDR3 extends over 15 amino acids. The V and J ends lost 4 bases and 4 bases respectively, with 14 bases between them. The CDR3 coding sequence is TGTGCCAGCAGCACTGCCCGGGATTATAATGAAAAACTGTTTTTT. It is translated as CASSTARDYNEKLFF.

This clone was detected only once. The CDR3 bases are TGTGCCAGCAGCCGATCGGACAGGGGGTACGGAAACACTGAAGCTTTCTTT. Translating gives CASSRSDRGYGNTEAFF. The chain carries TRBV5-6 and TRBJ1-1, with 10 bases matching TRBD1. The V gene's germline CDR1 is SGHDT and CDR2 YYEEEE. This CDR3 contains 17 residues. The V gene end was trimmed by 4 bases and the J gene end by 2 bases; junction bases not matched to a gene: 11.

The J gene is TRBJ1-2, the V gene TRBV4-2, with 10 bases matching TRBD1. The ends lost 3 bases at V and 8 bases at J; junction bases unmatched: 3. This CDR3 is 13 amino acids long. Germline V gene sequence: CDR1 LGHNA, CDR2 YNFKEQ. The chain's CDR3 is CASSHGTGEGYTF. CDR3 coding DNA: TGTGCCAGCAGCCACGGGACAGGGGAAGGCTACACCTTC.

V and J are TRBV7-9 and TRBJ2-7; 7 nucleotides agree with TRBD1. V gave up 1 base and J gave up 3 bases; unmatched junction bases: 3. Germline assignment: CDR1 SEHNR and CDR2 FQNEAQ (reference sequence). This CDR3 contains 14 residues. CDR3 sequence (DNA): TGTGCCAGCAGCTTAGAAGGGGGCGGCTACGAGCAGTACTTC. Residues: CASSLEGGGYEQYF.

The chain couples TRBV7-3 to TRBJ1-2; TRBD1 is a possible D gene (5 bases). V shed 1 base and J shed 4 bases, with 13 bases lying between them. The CDR3 totals 15 residues. Germline V lookup: CDR1 SGHTA, CDR2 FQGTGA. This CDR3 reads CASSLSDRPFYGYTF. In DNA form, the CDR3 reads TGTGCCAGCAGCTTAAGCGACAGACCCTTCTATGGCTACACCTTC. Combining the CDR3 with reference TRBV7-3 and TRBJ1-2 gives the whole variable domain GAGVSQTPSNKVTEKGKYVELRCDPISGHTALYWYRQSLGQGPEFLIYFQGTGAADDSGLPNDRFFAVRPEGSVSTLKIQRTERGDSAVYLCASSLSDRPFYGYTFGSGTRLTVV.

This clone occurred a few times. The chain recombines TRBV2 with TRBJ2-7; unclear D gene. V was shortened by 8 bases and J by 2 bases, with 4 bases between the two germline ends. Germline CDR1 and CDR2: SNHLY and FYNNEI. The CDR3 has 10 residues. The CDR3 coding sequence is TGTGCCAGCCTTCCCTACGAGCAGTACTTC. Amino acid sequence: CASLPYEQYF.

The chain links TRBV7-2 to TRBJ2-1, with 8 positions matching TRBD2. The CDR3 is 17 residues long. V shed 5 bases and J 6 bases; nucleotides not matched to a gene: 15. Looked up from germline, CDR1 is SGHTA and CDR2 is FQGNSA. Here the CDR3 reads CASSRKFSGGIGNEQFF. CDR3 coding DNA: TGTGCCAGCAGCCGGAAATTCAGCGGGGGTATCGGCAATGAGCAGTTCTTC.

This chain uses TRBV7-2 with TRBJ1-1; D is ambiguous. V was shortened by 2 bases and J by 0 bases, with 4 bases between the two germline ends. This CDR3 is 13 amino acids long. Looked up from germline, CDR1 is SGHTA and CDR2 is FQGNSA. The CDR3 nucleotides are TGTGCCAGCAGCTTACAGCTGAACACTGAAGCTTTCTTT. Translation gives CASSLQLNTEAFF.

The V gene is TRBV4-2, the J gene TRBJ1-1, with D possibly being TRBD1 (6 bases). The CDR3 totals 15 residues. Germline loops: CDR1 LGHNA, CDR2 YNFKEQ. Trimming took off 0 bases at V and 0 bases at J, with 8 bases between the two ends. The CDR3 DNA is TGTGCCAGCAGCCAAGATTGGGGGCTGAACACTGAAGCTTTCTTT. Translation gives CASSQDWGLNTEAFF.

J is TRBJ2-7 and V is TRBV12-1; the table's TRBD2 call for D was not verified on the DNA. TRBV12-1 is a pseudogene segment. The CDR3 extends over 14 amino acids. CDR3 loop: CASSHWGEGREQYF. The DNA for the CDR3 is TGTGCCAGCAGCCACTGGGGGGAAGGGCGCGAGCAGTACTTC.

The rearrangement joins TRBV6-6 to TRBJ2-7; 9 nucleotides agree with TRBD1. Trimming removed 7 bases from V and 6 bases from J; junction bases left unmatched: 10. CDR3 length: 14 amino acids. Germline CDR1 and CDR2: MNHNY and SVGAGI (reference sequence). Here the CDR3 reads CASTFRDRAPEQYF. Written as DNA, the CDR3 is TGTGCCAGCACCTTCCGGGACAGGGCCCCCGAGCAGTACTTC.

In its sample, this clone was seen a few times. The chain links TRBV29-1 to TRBJ2-1; TRBD2 is a possible D gene (6 bases). V was pared by 7 bases and J by 8 bases, with 21 bases between. CDR3 length equals 14 residues. Germline lookup yields CDR1 SQVTM and CDR2 ANQGSEA. For the CDR3, the DNA is TGCAGCGCTAAACCCCCGGGTTCGGGGGATGAGCAGTTCTTC. As protein: CSAKPPGSGDEQFF.

The chain uses TRBV19 and TRBJ1-3, with D uncertain. Trimming cost V 1 base and J 0 bases, with 7 bases left between them. The germline V gene has CDR1 LNHDA and CDR2 SQIVND (reference sequence). This CDR3 region has 15 residues. The CDR3 reads CASSIAAASGNTIYF. The DNA for the CDR3 is TGTGCCAGTAGTATAGCGGCAGCCTCTGGAAACACCATATATTTT.

The chain couples TRBV28 to TRBJ1-1, with unresolved D. CDR1 is MDHEN and CDR2 is SYDVKM in the germline V gene. The CDR3 is made up of 12 amino acids. V lost 8 bases to trimming and J lost 5 bases, with 12 bases between them. This CDR3 is CASLTSRTEAFF. The CDR3 nucleotides are TGTGCCAGCCTCACGAGTCGTACTGAAGCTTTCTTT.

The chain uses TRBV7-3 and TRBJ2-2; D call uncertain. This CDR3 region has 15 residues. The V and J ends lost 5 bases and 7 bases respectively, with 17 bases between them. Looked up from germline, CDR1 is SGHTA and CDR2 is FQGTGA. This CDR3 reads CASSLNVDPFGELFF. CDR3 sequence (DNA): TGTGCCAGCAGCCTTAACGTCGACCCCTTCGGGGAGCTGTTTTTT.

V gene TRBV7-9 combines with J gene TRBJ2-5; tentatively, D is TRBD1 or TRBD2 (5 bases each). The ends were cut back, 6 bases at V and 11 bases at J, with 13 bases in the middle. This CDR3 has 11 amino acids. Germline V gene lookup returns CDR1 SEHNR and CDR2 FQNEAQ (reference sequence). The CDR3 nucleotides are TGTGCCAGCAGACGGGTGGGGGAGCAGTACTTC. This sequence encodes CASRRVGEQYF.